These T cell receptor beta chains were read from a single sample in a study of tumor T cells in aggressive B-cell lymphoma. Only in-frame clones appear in the TCRdb table, and some are missing; sequencing was by immunoSEQ multiplex PCR. The sample contains 450 to 650 clones, roughly nine tenths of which appear only once. The sample consisted of tumor tissue. All receptors come from an adult with diffuse large B cell lymphoma. CDR3s include the opening cysteine and the closing phenylalanine or tryptophan. The D gene is left open where the match is weak. For some rows the clone size is stated as once, few or many, or as a class when expanded; others skip it.

clone_size: few; d_call: NA; v_call: TRBV27; j_call: TRBJ1-5; cdr3_aa: CASSFSFGQPQHF; cdr3_nt: TGTGCCAGCAGTTTTTCCTTCGGGCAGCCCCAGCATTTT
clone_size: NA; d_call: NA; v_call: TRBV4-1; j_call: TRBJ1-3; cdr3_aa: CASSQDSQSQVHSSGNTIYF; cdr3_nt: TGCGCCAGCAGCCAAGATAGTCAGAGTCAGGTCCACTCCTCTGGAAACACCATATATTTT
clone_size: NA; d_call: TRBD2; v_call: TRBV19; j_call: TRBJ2-1; cdr3_aa: CASSAQSGGQEEQFF; cdr3_nt: TGTGCCAGTAGTGCCCAGTCGGGGGGTCAGGAAGAGCAGTTCTTC
clone_size: NA; d_call: NA; v_call: TRBV2; j_call: TRBJ2-5; cdr3_aa: CASTGQEETQYF; cdr3_nt: TGTGCCAGTACGGGACAAGAAGAGACCCAGTACTTC
clone_size: NA; d_call: NA; v_call: TRBV6-4; j_call: TRBJ1-1; cdr3_aa: CASSDSALNTEAFF; cdr3_nt: TGTGCCAGCAGTGACTCGGCTTTGAACACTGAAGCTTTCTTT
clone_size: once; d_call: NA; v_call: TRBV21-1; j_call: TRBJ1-6; cdr3_aa: CASSPGDMSSYNSPLHF; cdr3_nt: TGTGCCAGCAGCCCAGGTGACATGAGCTCCTATAATTCACCCCTCCACTTT
clone_size: few; d_call: NA; v_call: TRBV5-6; j_call: TRBJ1-2; cdr3_aa: CASSLDRVGYTF; cdr3_nt: TGTGCCAGCAGCTTGGACAGGGTTGGCTACACCTTC
clone_size: NA; d_call: TRBD1; v_call: TRBV6-5; j_call: TRBJ2-2; cdr3_aa: CASNDRGPSGELFF; cdr3_nt: TGTGCCAGCAACGACAGGGGGCCTAGCGGGGAGCTGTTTTTT
clone_size: few; d_call: NA; v_call: TRBV2; j_call: TRBJ1-1; cdr3_aa: CASSSSGSTEAFF; cdr3_nt: TGTGCCAGCAGCTCATCAGGTTCCACTGAAGCTTTCTTT
clone_size: NA; d_call: NA; v_call: TRBV19; j_call: TRBJ1-2; cdr3_aa: CASSIRPASYGYTF; cdr3_nt: TGTGCCAGTAGTATCCGGCCAGCGAGCTATGGCTACACCTTC
clone_size: NA; d_call: NA; v_call: TRBV18; j_call: TRBJ2-1; cdr3_aa: CASSQMGSSYNEQFF; cdr3_nt: TGTGCCAGCTCACAGATGGGGAGCTCCTACAATGAGCAGTTCTTC
clone_size: NA; d_call: TRBD1; v_call: TRBV10-3; j_call: TRBJ1-6; cdr3_aa: CAIRTTGGEALHF; cdr3_nt: TGTGCCATCAGGACCACAGGGGGTGAAGCCCTCCACTTT
clone_size: NA; d_call: NA; v_call: TRBV14; j_call: TRBJ1-2; cdr3_aa: CASSHFDGGYGYTF; cdr3_nt: TGTGCCAGCAGTCATTTTGACGGCGGTTATGGCTACACCTTC
clone_size: NA; d_call: TRBD1; v_call: TRBV5-1; j_call: TRBJ2-7; cdr3_aa: CASSLQGTSSYEQYF; cdr3_nt: TGCGCCAGCAGCTTACAGGGGACCAGCTCCTACGAGCAGTACTTC
clone_size: NA; d_call: NA; v_call: TRBV5-1; j_call: TRBJ2-2; cdr3_aa: CASSLWNGGHTGELFF; cdr3_nt: TGCGCCAGCAGCTTGTGGAACGGGGGTCATACCGGGGAGCTGTTTTTT
clone_size: NA; d_call: TRBD2; v_call: TRBV5-1; j_call: TRBJ2-5; cdr3_aa: CASSFERGGQETQYF; cdr3_nt: TGCGCCAGCAGCTTTGAGCGGGGGGGACAGGAGACCCAGTACTTC
clone_size: NA; d_call: NA; v_call: TRBV28; j_call: TRBJ2-4; cdr3_aa: CASGHRGGARNIQYF; cdr3_nt: TGTGCCAGCGGGCACAGAGGGGGGGCGCGGAACATTCAGTACTTC
clone_size: NA; d_call: NA; v_call: TRBV6-5; j_call: TRBJ2-2; cdr3_aa: CASSYISGELFF; cdr3_nt: TGTGCCAGCAGTTACATCTCCGGGGAGCTGTTTTTT
clone_size: NA; d_call: TRBD1; v_call: TRBV29-1; j_call: TRBJ1-1; cdr3_aa: CSVLTGWNTEAFF; cdr3_nt: TGCAGCGTTCTGACAGGGTGGAACACTGAAGCTTTCTTT
clone_size: NA; d_call: NA; v_call: TRBV7-9; j_call: TRBJ1-1; cdr3_aa: CASSPGPTEAFF; cdr3_nt: TGTGCCAGCAGCCCTGGGCCCACTGAAGCTTTCTTT
clone_size: once; d_call: TRBD1; v_call: TRBV11-3; j_call: TRBJ2-4; cdr3_aa: CVSSPPGQGAQNIQYF; cdr3_nt: TGTGTCAGCAGCCCACCGGGACAGGGGGCCCAAAACATTCAGTACTTC
clone_size: once; d_call: NA; v_call: TRBV18; j_call: TRBJ1-2; cdr3_aa: CASSPMDTDYGYTF; cdr3_nt: TGTGCCAGCTCACCTATGGACACGGACTATGGCTACACCTTC
clone_size: NA; d_call: NA; v_call: TRBV6-1; j_call: TRBJ1-6; cdr3_aa: CASGETGTNSPLHF; cdr3_nt: TGTGCCAGCGGGGAAACAGGGACCAATTCACCCCTCCACTTT
clone_size: NA; d_call: NA; v_call: TRBV5-1; j_call: TRBJ2-5; cdr3_aa: CAGSVKETQYF; cdr3_nt: TGCGCCGGCAGCGTAAAAGAGACCCAGTACTTC
clone_size: NA; d_call: TRBD1; v_call: TRBV28; j_call: TRBJ1-2; cdr3_aa: CASSLGRQGTGLYGYTF; cdr3_nt: TGTGCCAGCAGTTTGGGCCGACAGGGTACCGGACTATATGGCTACACCTTC
clone_size: once; d_call: NA; v_call: TRBV29-1; j_call: TRBJ2-2; cdr3_aa: CSVDGVTGELFF; cdr3_nt: TGCAGCGTTGACGGGGTCACCGGGGAGCTGTTTTTT
clone_size: NA; d_call: NA; v_call: TRBV5-1; j_call: TRBJ2-7; cdr3_aa: CASGLDRRYEQYF; cdr3_nt: TGCGCCAGCGGCTTGGACAGACGCTACGAGCAGTACTTC
clone_size: NA; d_call: TRBD1; v_call: TRBV4-1; j_call: TRBJ1-6; cdr3_aa: CAGSPLTGGRNSPLHF; cdr3_nt: TGCGCCGGCAGCCCCTTGACAGGGGGCCGTAATTCCCCCCTCCACTTT
clone_size: NA; d_call: NA; v_call: TRBV18; j_call: TRBJ1-1; cdr3_aa: CASSPDSLGTEAFF; cdr3_nt: TGTGCCAGCTCACCAGACAGTCTGGGCACTGAAGCTTTCTTT
clone_size: NA; d_call: NA; v_call: TRBV18; j_call: TRBJ1-1; cdr3_aa: CASSPRGSGNEAFF; cdr3_nt: TGTGCCAGCTCACCACGCGGGAGTGGGAATGAAGCTTTCTTT
clone_size: few; d_call: TRBD1; v_call: TRBV28; j_call: TRBJ2-6; cdr3_aa: CASQGAGANVLTF; cdr3_nt: TGTGCCAGCCAGGGGGCCGGGGCCAACGTCCTGACTTTC
clone_size: NA; d_call: TRBD2; v_call: TRBV28; j_call: TRBJ2-1; cdr3_aa: CASSLPRGVYNEQFF; cdr3_nt: TGTGCCAGCAGTTTACCGCGGGGGGTTTACAATGAGCAGTTCTTC
clone_size: NA; d_call: TRBD1; v_call: TRBV4-1; j_call: TRBJ1-6; cdr3_aa: CASSPLTGGRNSPLHF; cdr3_nt: TGCGCCAGCAGCCCCTTGACAGGGGGCCGTAATTCACCCCTCCACTTT
clone_size: NA; d_call: NA; v_call: TRBV18; j_call: TRBJ1-1; cdr3_aa: CASSREGGDTEAFF; cdr3_nt: TGTGCCAGCTCCCGGGAGGGCGGGGACACTGAAGCTTTCTTT
clone_size: NA; d_call: NA; v_call: TRBV5-4; j_call: TRBJ2-6; cdr3_aa: CASIHHTRQSRANVLTF; cdr3_nt: TGTGCCAGCATACACCATACCAGACAAAGTCGGGCCAACGTCCTGACTTTC
clone_size: NA; d_call: NA; v_call: TRBV5-1; j_call: TRBJ2-5; cdr3_aa: CASSRAGGQETQYF; cdr3_nt: TGCGCCAGCAGCCGTGCAGGTGGGCAAGAGACCCAGTACTTC
clone_size: NA; d_call: TRBD2; v_call: TRBV5-1; j_call: TRBJ2-5; cdr3_aa: CASRRSLGGGAEETQYF; cdr3_nt: TGCGCCAGCAGGCGGTCGTTGGGCGGGGGGGCCGAGGAGACCCAGTACTTC
clone_size: few; d_call: NA; v_call: TRBV10-3; j_call: TRBJ1-1; cdr3_aa: CATHEPTVRTEAFF; cdr3_nt: TGTGCCACTCATGAACCGACGGTGAGGACTGAAGCTTTCTTT
clone_size: NA; d_call: NA; v_call: TRBV13; j_call: TRBJ1-1; cdr3_aa: CASSGPLTEAFF; cdr3_nt: TGTGCCAGCAGCGGCCCCCTCACTGAAGCTTTCTTT
clone_size: once; d_call: TRBD2; v_call: TRBV18; j_call: TRBJ2-1; cdr3_aa: CASSRVGTSGGLGSYNEQFF; cdr3_nt: TGTGCCAGCTCACGGGTCGGGACTAGCGGGGGCCTCGGATCCTACAATGAGCAGTTCTTC
clone_size: NA; d_call: NA; v_call: TRBV5-6; j_call: TRBJ1-2; cdr3_aa: CASSNDRVGYTF; cdr3_nt: TGTGCCAGCAGCAACGACAGAGTTGGCTACACCTTC
clone_size: NA; d_call: NA; v_call: TRBV20-1; j_call: TRBJ1-2; cdr3_aa: CSAKEGGYTF; cdr3_nt: TGCAGTGCTAAGGAGGGTGGCTACACCTTC
clone_size: once; d_call: TRBD1; v_call: TRBV10-3; j_call: TRBJ2-2; cdr3_aa: CAISGTGVFGELFF; cdr3_nt: TGTGCCATCTCCGGGACAGGGGTTTTCGGGGAGCTGTTTTTT
clone_size: NA; d_call: NA; v_call: TRBV25-1; j_call: TRBJ2-5; cdr3_aa: CASSEGGGGETQYF; cdr3_nt: TGTGCCAGCAGTGAGGGGGGGGGCGGGGAGACCCAGTACTTC
clone_size: NA; d_call: NA; v_call: TRBV9; j_call: TRBJ1-2; cdr3_aa: CASSVVREGIGYTF; cdr3_nt: TGTGCCAGCAGCGTAGTTCGTGAGGGAATAGGCTACACCTTC
clone_size: NA; d_call: TRBD1; v_call: TRBV19; j_call: TRBJ2-6; cdr3_aa: CASSLRQGSGANVLTF; cdr3_nt: TGTGCCAGTAGTTTAAGACAGGGCTCTGGGGCCAACGTCCTGACTTTC
clone_size: NA; d_call: NA; v_call: TRBV11-2; j_call: TRBJ2-5; cdr3_aa: CASSLGSLRQETQYF; cdr3_nt: TGTGCCAGCAGCTTAGGGAGCCTGAGACAAGAGACCCAGTACTTC
clone_size: once; d_call: NA; v_call: TRBV18; j_call: TRBJ1-5; cdr3_aa: CASHGQGNQPQHF; cdr3_nt: TGTGCCAGCCACGGGCAGGGGAATCAGCCCCAGCATTTT
clone_size: NA; d_call: NA; v_call: TRBV9; j_call: TRBJ2-2; cdr3_aa: CASSAWGGANTGELFF; cdr3_nt: TGTGCCAGCAGCGCCTGGGGCGGGGCAAACACCGGGGAGCTGTTTTTT
clone_size: NA; d_call: TRBD1; v_call: TRBV6-5; j_call: TRBJ1-1; cdr3_aa: CASSGRTGATEAFF; cdr3_nt: TGTGCCAGCAGTGGAAGGACAGGCGCCACTGAAGCTTTCTTT
clone_size: NA; d_call: NA; v_call: TRBV4-1; j_call: TRBJ2-4; cdr3_aa: CASSQGPLTPRAKNIQYF; cdr3_nt: TGCGCCAGCAGCCAAGGCCCCCTGACACCAAGAGCCAAAAACATTCAGTACTTC
clone_size: NA; d_call: TRBD1; v_call: TRBV28; j_call: TRBJ1-2; cdr3_aa: CASSRTGGAKGYTF; cdr3_nt: TGTGCCAGCAGTCGGACAGGGGGCGCGAAAGGCTACACCTTC
clone_size: NA; d_call: TRBD1; v_call: TRBV7-9; j_call: TRBJ1-2; cdr3_aa: CASSLGAGGGYGYTF; cdr3_nt: TGTGCCAGCAGCTTAGGGGCAGGGGGCGGCTATGGCTACACCTTC
clone_size: NA; d_call: NA; v_call: TRBV28; j_call: TRBJ1-2; cdr3_aa: CASSPRQNYGYTF; cdr3_nt: TGTGCCAGCAGTCCGAGACAGAACTATGGCTACACCTTC
clone_size: NA; d_call: NA; v_call: TRBV30; j_call: TRBJ1-1; cdr3_aa: CAWSKGRRNTEAFF; cdr3_nt: TGTGCCTGGAGTAAAGGCAGGCGGAACACTGAAGCTTTCTTT